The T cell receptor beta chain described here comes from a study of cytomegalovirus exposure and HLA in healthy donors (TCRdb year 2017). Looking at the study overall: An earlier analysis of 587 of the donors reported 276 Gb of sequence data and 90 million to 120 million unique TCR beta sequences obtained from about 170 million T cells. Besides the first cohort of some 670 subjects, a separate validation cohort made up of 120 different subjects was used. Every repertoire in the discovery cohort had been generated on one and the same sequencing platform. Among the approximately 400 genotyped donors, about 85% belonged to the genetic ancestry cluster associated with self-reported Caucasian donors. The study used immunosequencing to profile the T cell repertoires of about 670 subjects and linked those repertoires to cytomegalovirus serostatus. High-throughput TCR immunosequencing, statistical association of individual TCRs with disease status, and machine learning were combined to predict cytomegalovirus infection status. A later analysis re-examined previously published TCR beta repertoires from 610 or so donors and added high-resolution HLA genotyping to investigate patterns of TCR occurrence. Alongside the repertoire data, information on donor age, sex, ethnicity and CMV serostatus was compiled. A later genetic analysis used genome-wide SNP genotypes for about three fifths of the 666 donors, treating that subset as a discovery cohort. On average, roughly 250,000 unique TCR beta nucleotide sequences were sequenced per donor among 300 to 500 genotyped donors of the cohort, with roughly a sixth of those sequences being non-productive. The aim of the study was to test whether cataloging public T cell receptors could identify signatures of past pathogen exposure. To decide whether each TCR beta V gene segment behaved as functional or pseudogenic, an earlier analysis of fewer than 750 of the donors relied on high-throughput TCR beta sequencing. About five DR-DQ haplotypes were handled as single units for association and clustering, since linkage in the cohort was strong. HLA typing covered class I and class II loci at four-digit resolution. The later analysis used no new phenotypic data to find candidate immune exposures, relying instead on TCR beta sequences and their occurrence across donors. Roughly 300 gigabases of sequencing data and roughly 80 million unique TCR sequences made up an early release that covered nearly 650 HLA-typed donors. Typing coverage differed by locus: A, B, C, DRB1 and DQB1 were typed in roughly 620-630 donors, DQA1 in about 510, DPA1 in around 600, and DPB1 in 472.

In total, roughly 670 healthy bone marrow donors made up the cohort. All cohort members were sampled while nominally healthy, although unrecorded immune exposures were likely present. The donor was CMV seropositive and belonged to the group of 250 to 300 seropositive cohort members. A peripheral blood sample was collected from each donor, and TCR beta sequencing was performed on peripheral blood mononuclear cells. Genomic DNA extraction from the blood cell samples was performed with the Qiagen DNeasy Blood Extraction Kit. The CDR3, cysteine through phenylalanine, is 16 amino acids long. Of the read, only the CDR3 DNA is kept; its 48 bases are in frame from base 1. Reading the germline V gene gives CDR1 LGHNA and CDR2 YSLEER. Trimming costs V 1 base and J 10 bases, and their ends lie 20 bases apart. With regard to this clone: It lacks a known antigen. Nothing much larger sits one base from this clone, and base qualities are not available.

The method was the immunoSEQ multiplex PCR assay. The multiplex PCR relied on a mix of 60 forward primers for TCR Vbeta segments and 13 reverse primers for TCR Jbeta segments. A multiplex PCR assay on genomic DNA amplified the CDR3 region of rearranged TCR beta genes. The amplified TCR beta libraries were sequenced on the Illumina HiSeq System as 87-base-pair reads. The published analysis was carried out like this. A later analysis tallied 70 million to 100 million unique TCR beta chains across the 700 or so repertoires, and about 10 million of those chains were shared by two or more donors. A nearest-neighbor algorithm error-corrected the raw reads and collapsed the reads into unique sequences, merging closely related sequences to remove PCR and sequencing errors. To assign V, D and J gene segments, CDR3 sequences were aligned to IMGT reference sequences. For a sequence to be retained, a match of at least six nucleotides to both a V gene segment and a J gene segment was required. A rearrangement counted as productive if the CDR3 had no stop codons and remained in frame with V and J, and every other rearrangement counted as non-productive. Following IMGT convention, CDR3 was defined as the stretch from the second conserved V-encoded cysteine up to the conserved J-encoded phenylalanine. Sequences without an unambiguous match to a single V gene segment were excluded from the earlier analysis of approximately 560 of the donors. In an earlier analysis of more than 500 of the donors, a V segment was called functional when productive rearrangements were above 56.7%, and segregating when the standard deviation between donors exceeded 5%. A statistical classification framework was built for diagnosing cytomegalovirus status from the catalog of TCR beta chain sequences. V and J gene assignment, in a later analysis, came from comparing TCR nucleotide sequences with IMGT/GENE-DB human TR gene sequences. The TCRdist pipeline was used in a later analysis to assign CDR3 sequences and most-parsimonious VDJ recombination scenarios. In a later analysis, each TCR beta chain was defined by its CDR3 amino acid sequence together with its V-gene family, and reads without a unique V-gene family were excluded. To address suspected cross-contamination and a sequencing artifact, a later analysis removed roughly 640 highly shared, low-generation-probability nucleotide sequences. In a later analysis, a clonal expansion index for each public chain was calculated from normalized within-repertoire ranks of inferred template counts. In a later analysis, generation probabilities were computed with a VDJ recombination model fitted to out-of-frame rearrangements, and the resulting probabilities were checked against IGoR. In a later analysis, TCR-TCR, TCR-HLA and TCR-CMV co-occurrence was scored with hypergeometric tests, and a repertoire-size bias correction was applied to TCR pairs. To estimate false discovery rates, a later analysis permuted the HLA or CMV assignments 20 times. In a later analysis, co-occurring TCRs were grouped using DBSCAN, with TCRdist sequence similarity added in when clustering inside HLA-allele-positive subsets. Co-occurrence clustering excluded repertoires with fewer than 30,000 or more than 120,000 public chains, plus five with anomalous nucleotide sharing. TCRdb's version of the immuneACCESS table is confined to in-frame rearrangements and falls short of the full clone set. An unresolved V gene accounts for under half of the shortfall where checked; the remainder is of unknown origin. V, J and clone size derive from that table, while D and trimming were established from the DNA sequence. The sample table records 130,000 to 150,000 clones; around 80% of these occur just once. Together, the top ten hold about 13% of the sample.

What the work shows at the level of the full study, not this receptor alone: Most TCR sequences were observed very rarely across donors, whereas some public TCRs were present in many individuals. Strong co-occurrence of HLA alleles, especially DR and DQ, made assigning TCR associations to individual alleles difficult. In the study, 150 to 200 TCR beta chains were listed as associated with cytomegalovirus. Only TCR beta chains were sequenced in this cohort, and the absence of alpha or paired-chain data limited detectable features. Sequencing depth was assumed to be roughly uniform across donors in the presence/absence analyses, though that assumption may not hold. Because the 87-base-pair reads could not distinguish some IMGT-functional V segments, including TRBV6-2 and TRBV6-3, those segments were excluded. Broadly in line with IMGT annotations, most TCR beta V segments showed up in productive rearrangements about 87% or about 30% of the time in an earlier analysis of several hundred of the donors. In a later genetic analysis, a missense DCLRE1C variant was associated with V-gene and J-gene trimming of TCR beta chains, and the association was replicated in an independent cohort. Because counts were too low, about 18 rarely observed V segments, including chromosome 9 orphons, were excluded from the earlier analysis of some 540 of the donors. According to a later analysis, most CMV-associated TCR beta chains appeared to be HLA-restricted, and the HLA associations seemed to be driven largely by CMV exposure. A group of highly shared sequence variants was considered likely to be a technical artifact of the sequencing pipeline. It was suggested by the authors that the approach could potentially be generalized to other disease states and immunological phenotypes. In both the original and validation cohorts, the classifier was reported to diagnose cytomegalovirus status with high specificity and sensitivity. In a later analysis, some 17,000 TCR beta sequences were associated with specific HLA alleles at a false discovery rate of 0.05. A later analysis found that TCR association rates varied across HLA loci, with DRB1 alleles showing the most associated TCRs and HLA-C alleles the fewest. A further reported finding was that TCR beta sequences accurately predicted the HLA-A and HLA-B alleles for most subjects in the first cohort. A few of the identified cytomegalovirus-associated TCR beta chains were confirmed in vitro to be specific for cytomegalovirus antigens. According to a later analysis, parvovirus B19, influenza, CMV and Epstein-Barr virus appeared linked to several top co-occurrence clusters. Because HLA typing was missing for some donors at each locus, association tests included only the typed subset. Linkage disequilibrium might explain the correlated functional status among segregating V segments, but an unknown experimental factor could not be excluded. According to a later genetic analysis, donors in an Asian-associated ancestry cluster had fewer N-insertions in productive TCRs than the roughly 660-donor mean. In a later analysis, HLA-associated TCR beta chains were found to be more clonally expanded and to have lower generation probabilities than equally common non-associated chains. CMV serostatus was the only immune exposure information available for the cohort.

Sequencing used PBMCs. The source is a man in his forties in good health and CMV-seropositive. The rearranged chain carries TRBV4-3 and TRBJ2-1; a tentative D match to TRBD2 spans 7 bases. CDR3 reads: CASSQVGGARAAEQFF. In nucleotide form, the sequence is TGCGCCAGCAGCCAAGTAGGGGGGGCTCGGGCGGCCGAGCAGTTCTTC.